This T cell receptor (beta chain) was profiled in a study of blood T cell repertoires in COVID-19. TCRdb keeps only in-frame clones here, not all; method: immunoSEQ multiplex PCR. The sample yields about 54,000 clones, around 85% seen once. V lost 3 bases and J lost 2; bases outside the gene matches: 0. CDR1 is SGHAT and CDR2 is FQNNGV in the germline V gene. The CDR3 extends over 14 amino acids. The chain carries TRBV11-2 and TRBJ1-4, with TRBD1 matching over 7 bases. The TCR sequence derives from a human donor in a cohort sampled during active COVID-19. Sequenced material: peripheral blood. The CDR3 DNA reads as TGTGCCAGCAGCTTCAGGGGGACTAATGAAAAACTGTTTTTT. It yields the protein CASSFRGTNEKLFF.